The source of this T cell receptor beta chain is a study of regulatory T cells in long-lasting Graves disease. Time point in this sample: persistent/refractory GD, antithyroid drugs over 5 years with positive TRAb. RNA isolated from PBMCs was used to make the TCR library. A peripheral blood sample, roughly 9 milliliters in volume, was drawn into EDTA tubes. The ends were cut back, 2 bases at V and 5 bases at J, with 15 bases in the middle. Germline loops: CDR1 MNHEY, CDR2 SVGEGT. The CDR3 extends over 15 amino acids. Through Arm-PCR of CDR3 regions and iRepertoire HTBI primers, TCR beta libraries were built. How the authors handled the data: Sequenced samples collectively carried around 60 TRBV and 14 TRBJ segments. TCRdb recomputed calls from the multiplex PCR reads with MiXCR, one row per CDR3 protein. The V and J calls reflect TCRdb's pipeline rather than the authors' work. The data contain 300,000 to 500,000 distinct CDR3 sequences, 20% to 25% of them singletons.

Overall study results and limits: With persistent disease, TRBV28, TRBJ1-2 and TRBJ2-5 were the favored segments. TCR diversity was lower in persistent than newly diagnosed Graves' disease.

Many counts were recorded for this clonotype. Antigen unknown. This specimen was peripheral blood mononuclear cells (PBMCs), taken when the disease was refractory, from a patient treated with antithyroid drugs. V is TRBV6-2 or TRBV6-3 and J is TRBJ2-5, with a weak D call TRBD1 (5 bases). This TCR was recovered from a female donor with Graves disease. CDR3 DNA sequence: TGTGCCAGCAGTTACAGGGGCGGCGCTGGGGAGACCCAGTACTTC. This codes for CASSYRGGAGETQYF.